Shown below are 27 T cell receptor beta chains from a single sample sequenced in a study of blood T cell repertoires in COVID-19. The method was immunoSEQ multiplex PCR; TCRdb's version includes in-frame clones alone and lacks a portion of them. This table holds about 160,000 clones, approximately 91% found once. Sequenced material: peripheral blood. Receptors were obtained from a man aged 18-30 years with acute or convalescent COVID-19.

The chain employs TRBV6-5 and TRBJ1-5; tentatively, D is TRBD1 (6 bases). V lost 8 bases and J lost 6, with 17 bases in between. The CDR3 extends over 14 amino acids. CDR1 and CDR2 (germline): MNHEY, SVGAGI. The CDR3 is CASRPPGTSQPQHF. The CDR3 nucleotides read TGTGCCAGCCGCCCCCCAGGGACAAGTCAGCCCCAGCATTTT.

V usage is TRBV6-5 and J usage is TRBJ1-1; tentatively, D is TRBD1 (5 bases). The CDR3 spans 16 residues. V was cut by 2 bases and J by 0 bases, with 13 bases left in between. Germline CDR1 and CDR2: MNHEY and SVGAGI. The CDR3 protein is CASSYGALSLNTEAFF. CDR3 in DNA: TGTGCCAGCAGTTACGGGGCTTTAAGCTTGAACACTGAAGCTTTCTTT.

This clone was found once. The rearrangement links TRBV6-5 to TRBJ1-5, with unresolved D. The CDR3 runs 14 residues. Germline CDR1 MNHEY, CDR2 SVGAGI. V dropped 7 bases and J dropped 0 bases, with 10 bases sitting between them. The CDR3 sequence: CASMEGYSNQPQHF. CDR3 coding DNA: TGTGCCAGCATGGAGGGATATAGCAATCAGCCCCAGCATTTT.

The CDR3 nucleotides read TGTGCCAGCAGCCCACAGGTGGGGACCTACAATGAGCAGTTCTTC. Translating it yields CASSPQVGTYNEQFF. The genes are TRBV7-9 and TRBJ2-1; D perhaps matches TRBD1 (5 bases). CDR3 size: 15 residues. Deletions cut 5 bases from V and 2 bases from J, with 13 bases between. Germline V gives CDR1 SEHNR, CDR2 FQNEAQ (reference sequence). The variable domain in full, completed from reference TRBV7-9 and TRBJ2-1, reads DTGVSQNPRHKITKRGQNVTFRCDPISEHNRLYWYRQTLGQGPEFLTYFQNEAQLEKSRLLSDRFSAERPKGSFSTLEIQRTEQGDSAMYLCASSPQVGTYNEQFFGPGTRLTVL.

Only one count was recorded for this clone. The chain couples TRBV7-6 to TRBJ2-7; 7 nucleotides match TRBD1. This CDR3 spans 15 amino acids. Looked up from germline, CDR1 is SGHVS and CDR2 is FNYEAQ. The ends lost 6 bases at V and 3 bases at J; junction bases unmatched: 11. The CDR3 region has the DNA TGTGCCAGCAGGGAACAGGGGATTCCCCTCTACGAGCAGTACTTC. Protein product: CASREQGIPLYEQYF.

The chain couples TRBV14 to TRBJ1-6; 7 nucleotides align to TRBD1. V was clipped by 0 bases and J by 6 bases; unmatched bases: 5. The CDR3 extends over 16 amino acids. Germline CDR1 SGHDN, CDR2 FVKESK. CDR3 in amino acids: CASSQEGQGGNSPLHF. In nucleotides, the CDR3 is TGTGCCAGCAGCCAAGAGGGGCAGGGGGGTAATTCACCCCTCCACTTT.

This clone showed up just once. The chain combines TRBV27 with TRBJ2-7; maybe TRBD1 (5 bases). The CDR3 covers 14 residues. Looked up from germline, CDR1 is MNHEY and CDR2 is SMNVEV (reference sequence). Trimming removed 3 bases at V and 2 bases at J, with 11 bases between. The CDR3 spells CASSFSQGAYEQYF. The CDR3 DNA reads as TGTGCCAGCAGTTTCTCGCAGGGTGCCTACGAGCAGTACTTC.

This chain joins TRBV9 and TRBJ2-1; 8 positions agree with TRBD1. The CDR3 has 15 residues. V shed 4 bases and J 7 bases; nucleotides not matched to a gene: 10. CDR1 is SGDLS and CDR2 is YYNGEE in the germline V gene. This CDR3 reads CASSPTRQGKNEQFF. CDR3 nucleotides: TGTGCCAGCAGCCCCACTCGACAGGGGAAGAATGAGCAGTTCTTC. The full variable domain, with the rest looked up from reference TRBV9 and TRBJ2-1, is DSGVTQTPKHLITATGQRVTLRCSPRSGDLSVYWYQQSLDQGLQFLIQYYNGEERAKGNILERFSAQQFPDLHSELNLSSLELGDSALYFCASSPTRQGKNEQFFGPGTRLTVL.

The chain is built from TRBV6-5 and TRBJ1-2; possibly TRBD1 for D (5 bases). Trimming pared 7 bases from V and 4 bases from J, leaving 16 bases between. The CDR3 is 14 residues long. The V gene's germline CDR1 is MNHEY and CDR2 SVGAGI. CDR3 loop: CASTDKGRGYGYTF. CDR3 in DNA: TGTGCCAGCACCGATAAGGGGCGTGGCTATGGCTACACCTTC.

The chain couples TRBV5-1 to TRBJ1-2; 8 nucleotides align to TRBD1. Trimming took 0 bases from V and 4 from J; bases not matched to a gene: 14. CDR3 length: 18 amino acids. Germline V gene lookup returns CDR1 SGHRS and CDR2 YFSETQ. The CDR3 DNA reads as TGCGCCAGCAGCTTGGGGGGACAGGTGGACTTACTGGGCTATGGCTACACCTTC. Translation: CASSLGGQVDLLGYGYTF.

In its sample, this clone was seen once. The rearrangement uses TRBV4-1 and TRBJ2-3; weak D call: TRBD2 (6 bases). CDR3 length equals 15 residues. V was cut by 1 base and J by 8 bases, with 16 bases left in between. Germline V lookup: CDR1 MGHRA, CDR2 YSYEKL. CDR3 amino acids: CASSQGSGAVATQYF. Here the CDR3 DNA reads TGCGCCAGCAGCCAAGGTTCGGGAGCGGTGGCTACGCAGTATTTT.

The chain is built from TRBV9 and TRBJ2-1; a weak D match, TRBD2 (6 bases). This CDR3 is built from 14 residues. CDR1 SGDLS and CDR2 YYNGEE come from the germline V gene. The V and J ends lost 3 bases and 7 bases respectively, with 14 bases between them. The CDR3 region is CASSARGLRNEQFF. The CDR3 region has the DNA TGTGCCAGCAGCGCCCGGGGACTGAGGAATGAGCAGTTCTTC.

The chain carries TRBV19 and TRBJ2-3, with a possible D match to TRBD2 (5 bases). Germline lookup yields CDR1 LNHDA and CDR2 SQIVND (reference sequence). Trimming left V 2 bases short and J 5 bases short, with 14 bases between. The CDR3 spans 15 residues. Written as DNA, the CDR3 is TGTGCCAGTAGTATACTCGGGGTTGGAATAGATACGCAGTATTTT. Amino acids: CASSILGVGIDTQYF. Full variable domain (outside the CDR3, taken from reference TRBV19 and TRBJ2-3): DGGITQSPKYLFRKEGQNVTLSCEQNLNHDAMYWYRQDPGQGLRLIYYSQIVNDFQKGDIAEGYSVSREKKESFPLTVTSAQKNPTAFYLCASSILGVGIDTQYFGPGTRLTVL.

This clone was recorded once. The rearrangement links TRBV6-2 or TRBV6-3 to TRBJ2-6; the match to TRBD1 covers 10 bases. Germline CDR1 MNHEY, CDR2 SVGEGT. After removal of 5 bases from V and 4 bases from J, the junction contained 5 bases not matched to a gene. This CDR3 is built from 16 residues. CDR3 sequence (DNA): TGTGCCAGCAGTCCCGGGACAGGGGTCGGGGCCAACGTCCTGACTTTC. It translates to CASSPGTGVGANVLTF.

The J gene is TRBJ2-3, the V gene TRBV12-5, with D possibly matching TRBD2 (6 bases). Trimming took off 4 bases at V and 10 bases at J, with 15 bases between the two ends. The CDR3 totals 13 residues. CDR1 is LGHNT, CDR2 FRNRAP, per germline. CDR3: CASGWGVEQSQYF. DNA for the CDR3: TGTGCTAGTGGTTGGGGGGTGGAGCAATCGCAGTATTTT.

The chain combines TRBV5-1 with TRBJ1-4, with D possibly TRBD1 on 6 matching bases. With 4 bases removed from V and 0 bases from J, the gap between germline ends came to 10 bases. This CDR3 is built from 15 residues. The V gene's germline CDR1 is SGHRS and CDR2 YFSETQ. Written as DNA, the CDR3 is TGCGCCAGCAGCCGGGACATAGCAACTAATGAAAAACTGTTTTTT. Translating it yields CASSRDIATNEKLFF.

The chain couples TRBV27 to TRBJ1-1, with TRBD1 identical over 7 bases. This CDR3 spans 13 amino acids. V dropped 6 bases and J dropped 9; count of bases not matched to a gene: 10. The V gene's germline CDR1 is MNHEY and CDR2 SMNVEV (reference sequence). CDR3: CASRNGQGGKAFF. The CDR3 DNA is TGTGCCAGCAGAAATGGGCAGGGGGGCAAAGCTTTCTTT.

This chain joins TRBV5-6 and TRBJ1-1, with D perhaps TRBD1 (5 bases). V lost 0 bases and J 10 bases, leaving 16 bases between the germline ends. This CDR3 spans 14 amino acids. CDR1 and CDR2 (germline): SGHDT, YYEEEE. CDR3: CASSLGQGRGTAFF. The CDR3 coding sequence is TGTGCCAGCAGCTTGGGGCAGGGTAGGGGAACAGCTTTCTTT.

This chain joins TRBV27 and TRBJ2-2; D perhaps matches TRBD1 (5 bases). Per germline, CDR1 MNHEY and CDR2 SMNVEV (reference sequence). This CDR3 spans 15 amino acids. Trimming pared 4 bases from V and 5 bases from J, leaving 14 bases between. The CDR3 here is CASSWERGGTGELFF. CDR3 nucleotide sequence: TGTGCCAGCAGTTGGGAAAGGGGCGGAACCGGGGAGCTGTTTTTT.

This clone appeared many times. Other DNA sequences in this specimen translate into the identical CDR3. V gene TRBV3-1 (or the pseudogene TRBV3-2) combines with J gene TRBJ2-3; 7 bases agree with TRBD2. V dropped 3 bases and J dropped 1; count of bases not matched to a gene: 1. The CDR3 runs 14 residues. Germline CDR1 and CDR2: LGHDT and YNNKEL (reference sequence). CDR3 residues: CASSQGLRTDTQYF. The DNA of the CDR3 is TGTGCCAGCAGCCAGGGACTACGCACAGATACGCAGTATTTT.

The CDR3 loop reads CASGDRGHTEQFF. In DNA form, the CDR3 reads TGTGCCAGCGGGGACAGGGGGCATACTGAGCAGTTCTTC. The chain is built from TRBV9 and TRBJ2-1, with 12 nucleotides matching TRBD1. The trim removed 7 bases at V and 9 bases at J, leaving 5 bases unmatched. In germline, CDR1 is SGDLS, CDR2 YYNGEE. This CDR3 region has 13 residues.

The chain recombines TRBV28 with TRBJ1-1, with 7 bases matching TRBD1. The germline CDR1 and CDR2 sequences are MDHEN and SYDVKM. This CDR3 has 16 residues. J lost 0 bases, V lost 5 bases, and 9 bases had no gene match. The CDR3 spells CASSRPGTVMNTEAFF. For the CDR3, the DNA is TGTGCCAGCAGTCGTCCCGGGACAGTCATGAACACTGAAGCTTTCTTT.

V usage is TRBV6-1 and J usage is TRBJ1-3; D is unresolved. The germline V gene has CDR1 MNHNS and CDR2 SASEGT. The CDR3 has 16 amino acids. V was pared by 1 base and J by 2 bases, with 12 bases between. The CDR3 DNA reads as TGTGCCAGCAGTGAAGTGGAGCGGCTAACTGGAAACACCATATATTTT. It translates to CASSEVERLTGNTIYF.

This clone has only one observation. The chain employs TRBV7-9 and TRBJ2-1; D possibly corresponds to TRBD1 (6 bases). V was cut by 5 bases and J by 4 bases, with 18 bases left in between. CDR1 is SEHNR, CDR2 FQNEAQ, per germline (reference sequence). The CDR3 totals 16 residues. This CDR3 is CASSLLGRGLYNEQFF. CDR3 sequence (DNA): TGTGCCAGCAGCCTCCTGGGCAGGGGATTATACAATGAGCAGTTCTTC.

V usage is TRBV30 and J usage is TRBJ1-2; TRBD1 matches 7 bases. Germline V gene sequence: CDR1 GTSNPN, CDR2 SVGIG (reference sequence). CDR3 length: 14 amino acids. V dropped 0 bases and J dropped 5; count of bases not matched to a gene: 6. Written as DNA, the CDR3 is TGTGCCTGGAGTGTAGGGGGGACAGCATATGGCTACACCTTC. This encodes CAWSVGGTAYGYTF. Full variable domain (outside the CDR3, taken from reference TRBV30 and TRBJ1-2): SQTIHQWPATLVQPVGSPLSLECTVEGTSNPNLYWYRQAAGRGLQLLFYSVGIGQISSEVPQNLSASRPQDRQFILSSKKLLLSDSGFYLCAWSVGGTAYGYTFGSGTRLTVV.

The chain combines TRBV7-9 with TRBJ2-7; the match to TRBD2 covers 9 bases. CDR3 length: 15 residues. Trimming cost V 3 bases and J 6 bases; bases outside gene matches: 9. Per the germline V gene, CDR1 is SEHNR and CDR2 is FQNEAQ (reference sequence). This chain's CDR3 is CASSLGLAPSGEQYF. The DNA for the CDR3 is TGTGCCAGCAGCTTGGGACTAGCCCCCTCTGGCGAGCAGTACTTC.

The V gene is TRBV6-2 or TRBV6-3, the J gene TRBJ1-6, with a possible D match to TRBD1 (5 bases). Trimming took 0 bases from V and 8 from J, leaving 14 bases between them. This CDR3 contains 16 residues. Looked up from germline, CDR1 is MNHEY and CDR2 is SVGEGT. The CDR3: CASSYSTYGGYSPLHF. As DNA, the CDR3 is TGTGCCAGCAGTTACTCTACCTACGGGGGGTATTCACCCCTCCACTTT.